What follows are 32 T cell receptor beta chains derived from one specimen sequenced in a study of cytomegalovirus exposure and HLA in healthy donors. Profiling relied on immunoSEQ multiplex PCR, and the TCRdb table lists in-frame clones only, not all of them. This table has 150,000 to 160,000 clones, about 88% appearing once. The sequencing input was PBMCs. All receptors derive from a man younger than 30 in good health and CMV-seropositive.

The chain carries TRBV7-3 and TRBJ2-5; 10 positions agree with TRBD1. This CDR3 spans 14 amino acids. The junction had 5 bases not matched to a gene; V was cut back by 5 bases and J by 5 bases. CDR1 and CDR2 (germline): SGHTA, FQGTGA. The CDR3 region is CASSQTGGEETQYF. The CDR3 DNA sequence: TGTGCCAGCAGCCAGACAGGGGGCGAGGAGACCCAGTACTTC.

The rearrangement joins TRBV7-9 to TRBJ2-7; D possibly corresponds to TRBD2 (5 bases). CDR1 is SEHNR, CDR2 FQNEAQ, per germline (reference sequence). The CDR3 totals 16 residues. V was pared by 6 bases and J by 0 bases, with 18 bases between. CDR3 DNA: TGTGCCAGCAGGTCACTCACGGCTGGGAGCTCCTACGAGCAGTACTTC. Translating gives CASRSLTAGSSYEQYF.

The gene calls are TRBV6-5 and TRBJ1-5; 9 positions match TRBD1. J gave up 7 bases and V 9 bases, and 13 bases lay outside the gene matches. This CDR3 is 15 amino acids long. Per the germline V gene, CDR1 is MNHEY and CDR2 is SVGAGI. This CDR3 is CARTDRGGEGQPQHF. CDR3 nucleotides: TGTGCCAGGACGGACAGGGGAGGAGAGGGACAGCCCCAGCATTTT.

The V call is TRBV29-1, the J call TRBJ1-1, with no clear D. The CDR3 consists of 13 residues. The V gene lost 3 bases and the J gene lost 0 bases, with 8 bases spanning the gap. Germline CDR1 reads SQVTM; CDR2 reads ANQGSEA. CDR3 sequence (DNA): TGCAGCGTTGAGAGTCTAATGAACACTGAAGCTTTCTTT. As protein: CSVESLMNTEAFF. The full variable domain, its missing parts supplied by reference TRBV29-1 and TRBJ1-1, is SAVISQKPSRDICQRGTSLTIQCQVDSQVTMMFWYRQQPGQSLTLIATANQGSEATYESGFVIDKFPISRPNLTFSTLTVSNMSPEDSSIYLCSVESLMNTEAFFGQGTRLTVV.

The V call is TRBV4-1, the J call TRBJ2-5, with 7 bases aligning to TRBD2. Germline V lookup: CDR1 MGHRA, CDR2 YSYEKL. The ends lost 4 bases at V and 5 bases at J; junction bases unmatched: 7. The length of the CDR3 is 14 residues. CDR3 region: CASSLLGGLETQYF. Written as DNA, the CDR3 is TGCGCCAGCAGCCTCCTCGGGGGGTTGGAGACCCAGTACTTC.

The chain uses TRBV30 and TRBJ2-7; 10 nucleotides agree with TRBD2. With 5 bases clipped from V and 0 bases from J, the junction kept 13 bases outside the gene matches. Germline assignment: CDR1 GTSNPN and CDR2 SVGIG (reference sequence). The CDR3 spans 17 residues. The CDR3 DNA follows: TGTGCCTGGGGGGGCAGGATCTCTAGCGGGAGCTCCTACGAGCAGTACTTC. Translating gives CAWGGRISSGSSYEQYF.

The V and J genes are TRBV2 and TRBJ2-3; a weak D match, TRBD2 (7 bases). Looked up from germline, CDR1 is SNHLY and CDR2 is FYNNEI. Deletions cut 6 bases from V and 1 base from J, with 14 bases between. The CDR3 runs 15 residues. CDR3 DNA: TGTGCCAGCAGCGGGGCGGGGGCTCGCACAGATACGCAGTATTTT. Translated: CASSGAGARTDTQYF. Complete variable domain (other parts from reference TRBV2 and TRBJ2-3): EPEVTQTPSHQVTQMGQEVILRCVPISNHLYFYWYRQILGQKVEFLVSFYNNEISEKSEIFDDQFSVERPDGSNFTLKIRSTKLEDSAMYFCASSGAGARTDTQYFGPGTRLTVL.

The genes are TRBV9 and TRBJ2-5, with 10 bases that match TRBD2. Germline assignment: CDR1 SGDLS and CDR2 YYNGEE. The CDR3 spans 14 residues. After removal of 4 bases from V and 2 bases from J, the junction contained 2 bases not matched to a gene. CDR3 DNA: TGTGCCAGCAGCAAGACTAGCGGGCAAGAGACCCAGTACTTC. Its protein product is CASSKTSGQETQYF.

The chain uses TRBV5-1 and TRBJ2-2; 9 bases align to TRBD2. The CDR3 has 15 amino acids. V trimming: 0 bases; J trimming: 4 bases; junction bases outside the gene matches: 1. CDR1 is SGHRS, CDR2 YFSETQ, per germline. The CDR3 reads CASSLAAGGTGELFF. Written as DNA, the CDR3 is TGCGCCAGCAGCTTGGCAGCGGGGGGCACCGGGGAGCTGTTTTTT.

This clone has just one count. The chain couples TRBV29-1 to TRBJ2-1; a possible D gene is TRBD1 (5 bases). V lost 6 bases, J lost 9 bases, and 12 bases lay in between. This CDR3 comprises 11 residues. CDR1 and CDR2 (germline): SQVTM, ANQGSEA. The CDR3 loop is CSVYQGSEQFF. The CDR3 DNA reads TGCAGCGTATACCAGGGAAGTGAGCAGTTCTTC.

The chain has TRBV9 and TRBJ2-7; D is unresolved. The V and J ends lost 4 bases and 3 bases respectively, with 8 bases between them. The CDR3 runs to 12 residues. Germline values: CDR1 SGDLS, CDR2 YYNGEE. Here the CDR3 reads CASSSSRYEQYF. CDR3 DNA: TGTGCCAGCAGCTCTTCCCGCTACGAGCAGTACTTC.

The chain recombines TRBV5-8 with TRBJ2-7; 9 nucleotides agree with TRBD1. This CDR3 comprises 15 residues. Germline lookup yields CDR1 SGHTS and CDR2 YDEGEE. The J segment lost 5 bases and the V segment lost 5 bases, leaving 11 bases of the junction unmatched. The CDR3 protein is CASRSLGQGTDEQYF. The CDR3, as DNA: TGTGCCAGCAGATCGCTCGGACAGGGGACAGACGAGCAGTACTTC.

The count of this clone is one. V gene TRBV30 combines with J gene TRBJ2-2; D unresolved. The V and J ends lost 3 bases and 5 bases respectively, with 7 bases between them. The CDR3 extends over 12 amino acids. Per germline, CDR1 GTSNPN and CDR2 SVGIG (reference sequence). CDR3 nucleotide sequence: TGTGCCTGGAGCCGAACAACCGGGGAGCTGTTTTTT. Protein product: CAWSRTTGELFF.

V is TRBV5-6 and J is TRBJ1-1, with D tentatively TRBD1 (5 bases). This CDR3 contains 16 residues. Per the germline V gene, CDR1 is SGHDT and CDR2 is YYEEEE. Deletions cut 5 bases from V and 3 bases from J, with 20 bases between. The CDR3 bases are TGTGCCAGCAGAAAAGAGGGGAGGGTTCGGGACACTGAAGCTTTCTTT. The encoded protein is CASRKEGRVRDTEAFF.

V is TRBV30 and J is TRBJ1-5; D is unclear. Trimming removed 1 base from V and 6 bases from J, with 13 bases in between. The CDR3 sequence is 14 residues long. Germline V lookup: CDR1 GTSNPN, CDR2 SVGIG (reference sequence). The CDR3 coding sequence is TGTGCCTGGAGTGACTTTATCACGGGTCAGCCCCAGCATTTT. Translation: CAWSDFITGQPQHF.

CDR3 sequence: CAWRGAPSNGKLFF. CDR3 DNA: TGTGCCTGGAGGGGGGCACCCTCTAACGGAAAACTGTTTTTT. The chain has TRBV30 and TRBJ1-4; D perhaps matches TRBD1 (6 bases). The CDR3 consists of 14 residues. Germline CDR1 GTSNPN, CDR2 SVGIG (reference sequence). The V gene lost 3 bases and the J gene lost 10 bases, with 18 bases spanning the gap.

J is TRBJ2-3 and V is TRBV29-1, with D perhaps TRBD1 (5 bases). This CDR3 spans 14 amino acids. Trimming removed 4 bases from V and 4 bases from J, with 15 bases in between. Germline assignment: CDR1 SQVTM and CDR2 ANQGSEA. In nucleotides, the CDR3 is TGCAGCGTTGCCCTCCAGGGTCGGGCAGATACGCAGTATTTT. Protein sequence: CSVALQGRADTQYF.

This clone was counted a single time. The CDR3 sequence is CASSSASDTQYF. DNA for the CDR3: TGTGCCAGCAGTTCCGCGTCAGATACGCAGTATTTT. This chain joins TRBV6-6 and TRBJ2-3; D gene ambiguous. This CDR3 comprises 12 residues. V gave up 4 bases and J gave up 4 bases, with 6 bases separating them. Looked up from germline, CDR1 is MNHNY and CDR2 is SVGAGI (reference sequence).

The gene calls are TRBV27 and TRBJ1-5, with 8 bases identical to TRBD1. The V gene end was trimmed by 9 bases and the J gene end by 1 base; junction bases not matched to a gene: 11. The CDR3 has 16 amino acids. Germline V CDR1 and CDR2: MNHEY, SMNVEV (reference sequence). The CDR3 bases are TGTGCCAGTAGTGGAACAGGGGGAGGAAGCAATCAGCCCCAGCATTTT. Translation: CASSGTGGGSNQPQHF.

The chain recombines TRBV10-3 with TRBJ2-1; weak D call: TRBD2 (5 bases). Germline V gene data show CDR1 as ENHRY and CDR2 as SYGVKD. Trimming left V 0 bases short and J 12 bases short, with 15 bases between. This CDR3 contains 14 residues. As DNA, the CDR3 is TGTGCCATCAGTGAGTCGACTCGGGGAAGTGGGCAGTTCTTC. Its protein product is CAISESTRGSGQFF.

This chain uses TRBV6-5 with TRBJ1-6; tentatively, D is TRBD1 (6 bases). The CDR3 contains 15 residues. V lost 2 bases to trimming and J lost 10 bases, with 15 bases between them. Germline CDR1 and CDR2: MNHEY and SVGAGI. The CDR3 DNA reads TGTGCCAGCAGTTACGGGGGCGACGTAGGGTCACCCCTCCACTTT. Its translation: CASSYGGDVGSPLHF.

As DNA, the CDR3 is TGTGCCAGTAGTATAGTAGGGGCTGCGAGCACCGGGGAGCTGTTTTTT. It yields the protein CASSIVGAASTGELFF. This chain links TRBV19 with TRBJ2-2; possible D gene TRBD1, 5 bases. The CDR3 extends over 16 amino acids. V was cut by 1 base and J by 4 bases, with 13 bases left in between. Germline CDR1 is LNHDA and CDR2 is SQIVND (reference sequence).

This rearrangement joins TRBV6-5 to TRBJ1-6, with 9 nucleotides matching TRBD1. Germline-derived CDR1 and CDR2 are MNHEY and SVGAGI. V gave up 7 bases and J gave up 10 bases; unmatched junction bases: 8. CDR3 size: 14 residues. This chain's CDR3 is CASNDRGVRSPLHF. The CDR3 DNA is TGTGCCAGCAACGACAGGGGGGTAAGATCACCCCTCCACTTT.

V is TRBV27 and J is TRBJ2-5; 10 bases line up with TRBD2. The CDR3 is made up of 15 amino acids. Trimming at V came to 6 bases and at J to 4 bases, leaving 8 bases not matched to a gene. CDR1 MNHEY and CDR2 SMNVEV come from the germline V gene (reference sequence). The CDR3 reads CASSRTSGPRETQYF. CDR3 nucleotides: TGTGCCAGCAGCCGGACTAGCGGCCCTCGAGAGACCCAGTACTTC.

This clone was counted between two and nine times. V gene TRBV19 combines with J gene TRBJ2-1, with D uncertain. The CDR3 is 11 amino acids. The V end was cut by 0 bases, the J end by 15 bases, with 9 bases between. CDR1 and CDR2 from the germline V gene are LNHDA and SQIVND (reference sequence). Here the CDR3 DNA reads TGTGCCAGTAGTATAGATGTAGAGTGGTTCTTC. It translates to CASSIDVEWFF.

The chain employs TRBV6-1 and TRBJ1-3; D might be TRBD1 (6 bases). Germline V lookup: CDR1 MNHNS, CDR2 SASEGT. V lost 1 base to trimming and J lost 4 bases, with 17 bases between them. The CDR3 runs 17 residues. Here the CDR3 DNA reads TGTGCCAGCAGTGAAGTTACAGGGATTCTGGCCGGAAACACCATATATTTT. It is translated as CASSEVTGILAGNTIYF.

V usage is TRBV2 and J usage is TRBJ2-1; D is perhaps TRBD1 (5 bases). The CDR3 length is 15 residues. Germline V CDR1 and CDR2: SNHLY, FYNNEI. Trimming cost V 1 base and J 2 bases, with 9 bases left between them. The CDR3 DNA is TGTGCCAGCAGTGAAGAAGGGGTTGCCTACAATGAGCAGTTCTTC. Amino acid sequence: CASSEEGVAYNEQFF.

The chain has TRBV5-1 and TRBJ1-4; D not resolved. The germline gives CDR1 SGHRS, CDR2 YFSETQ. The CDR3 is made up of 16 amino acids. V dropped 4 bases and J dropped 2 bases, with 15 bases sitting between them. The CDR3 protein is CASSPSRPATNEKLFF. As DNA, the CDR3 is TGCGCCAGCAGCCCTTCCAGGCCGGCTACTAATGAAAAACTGTTTTTT.

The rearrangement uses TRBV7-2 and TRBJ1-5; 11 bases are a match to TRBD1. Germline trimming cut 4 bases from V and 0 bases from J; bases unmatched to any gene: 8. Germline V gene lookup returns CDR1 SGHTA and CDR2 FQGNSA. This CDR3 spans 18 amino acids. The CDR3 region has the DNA TGTGCCAGCAGCTCCTTGGGACAGGGGGGATATAGCAATCAGCCCCAGCATTTT. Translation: CASSSLGQGGYSNQPQHF.

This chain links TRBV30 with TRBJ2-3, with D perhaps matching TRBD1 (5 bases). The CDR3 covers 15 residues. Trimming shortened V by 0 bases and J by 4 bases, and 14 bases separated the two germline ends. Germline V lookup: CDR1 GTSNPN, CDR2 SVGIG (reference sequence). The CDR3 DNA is TGTGCCTGGAGTGTAGGGGCCCAGAAGGCAGATACGCAGTATTTT. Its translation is CAWSVGAQKADTQYF.

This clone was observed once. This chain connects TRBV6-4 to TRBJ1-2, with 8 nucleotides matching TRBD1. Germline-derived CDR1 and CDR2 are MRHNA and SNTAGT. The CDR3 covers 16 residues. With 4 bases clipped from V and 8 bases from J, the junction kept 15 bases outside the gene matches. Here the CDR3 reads CASSVRVGTGTRGYTF. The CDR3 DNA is TGTGCCAGCAGTGTTCGAGTAGGGACAGGCACTCGGGGCTACACCTTC.

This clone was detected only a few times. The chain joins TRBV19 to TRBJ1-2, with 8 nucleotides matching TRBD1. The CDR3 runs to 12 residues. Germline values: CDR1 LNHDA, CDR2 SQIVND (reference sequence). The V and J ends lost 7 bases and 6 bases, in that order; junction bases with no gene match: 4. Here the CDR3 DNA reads TGTGCCAGTACCCAACAGGGGGATGGCTACACCTTC. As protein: CASTQQGDGYTF.